This T cell receptor (beta chain) was documented in a study of Ad26.COV2.S vaccination and SARS-CoV-2 variants. This CDR3 has 14 residues. Trimming removed 7 bases at V and 8 bases at J, with 20 bases between. In germline, CDR1 is MNHEY, CDR2 SVGAGI. Treatment in this sample: approximately 18 received Ad26.COV2.S at low or high dose, single or two shots; five or six received placebo; per-sample allocation not given. At day 63 after the first vaccine or placebo injection, samples were drawn. Assay used: immunoSEQ multiplex PCR; TCRdb lists only in-frame clones, some missing. The data contain about 370,000 clones, around 91% of them singletons.

This rearrangement joins TRBV6-5 to TRBJ1-2; D is unresolved. Material: peripheral blood, obtained in a trial of Ad26.COV2.S vaccine versus placebo. This clonotype originated in a person between 18 and 59 years old who received the Ad26.COV2.S COVID-19 vaccine or a placebo. CDR3 in DNA: TGTGCCAGCAACCAGGAGGGCAGGACGAGCGGCTACACCTTC. Protein sequence: CASNQEGRTSGYTF.